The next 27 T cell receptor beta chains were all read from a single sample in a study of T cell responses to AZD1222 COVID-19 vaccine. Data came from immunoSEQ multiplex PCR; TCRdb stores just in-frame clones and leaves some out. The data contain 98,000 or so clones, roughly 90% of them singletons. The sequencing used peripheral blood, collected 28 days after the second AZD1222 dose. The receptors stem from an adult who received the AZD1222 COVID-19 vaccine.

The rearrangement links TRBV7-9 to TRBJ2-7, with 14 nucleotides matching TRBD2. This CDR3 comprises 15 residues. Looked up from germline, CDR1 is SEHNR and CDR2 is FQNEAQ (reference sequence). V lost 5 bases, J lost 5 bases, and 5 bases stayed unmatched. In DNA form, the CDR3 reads TGTGCCAGCAGCCAGACTAGCGGGAGGGTCGACGAGCAGTACTTC. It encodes CASSQTSGRVDEQYF.

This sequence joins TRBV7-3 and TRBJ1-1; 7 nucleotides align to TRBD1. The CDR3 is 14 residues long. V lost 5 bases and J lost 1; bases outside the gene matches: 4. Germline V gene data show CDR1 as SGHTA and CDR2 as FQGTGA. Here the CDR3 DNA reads TGTGCCAGCAGCCCCGGACAGGCGAACACTGAAGCTTTCTTT. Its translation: CASSPGQANTEAFF.

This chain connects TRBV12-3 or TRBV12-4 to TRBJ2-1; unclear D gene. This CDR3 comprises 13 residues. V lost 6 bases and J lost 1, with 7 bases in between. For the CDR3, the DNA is TGTGCCAGCAGGCCCCTGTCCTACAATGAGCAGTTCTTC. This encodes CASRPLSYNEQFF.

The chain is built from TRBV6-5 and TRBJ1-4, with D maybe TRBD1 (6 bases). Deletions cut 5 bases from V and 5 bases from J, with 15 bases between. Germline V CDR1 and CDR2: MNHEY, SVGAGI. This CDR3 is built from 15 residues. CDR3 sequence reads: CASSLRGGANEKLFF. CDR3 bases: TGTGCCAGCAGTCTACGTGGGGGCGCAAATGAAAAACTGTTTTTT.

Here the CDR3 DNA reads TGTGCCAGCAGTTTTGCAGCCGGGAAGTTCTTT. This encodes CASSFAAGKFF. V gene TRBV28 combines with J gene TRBJ1-1; unclear D gene. The length of the CDR3 is 11 residues. Deletions cut 3 bases from V and 14 bases from J, with 13 bases between. Germline CDR1 is MDHEN and CDR2 is SYDVKM.

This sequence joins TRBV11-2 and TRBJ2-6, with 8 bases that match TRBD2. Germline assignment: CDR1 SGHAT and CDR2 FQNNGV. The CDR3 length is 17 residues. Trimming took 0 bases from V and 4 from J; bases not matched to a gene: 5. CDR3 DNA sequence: TGTGCCAGCAGCTTAGAGGGGACTAGGATGGGGGCCAACGTCCTGACTTTC. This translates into CASSLEGTRMGANVLTF.

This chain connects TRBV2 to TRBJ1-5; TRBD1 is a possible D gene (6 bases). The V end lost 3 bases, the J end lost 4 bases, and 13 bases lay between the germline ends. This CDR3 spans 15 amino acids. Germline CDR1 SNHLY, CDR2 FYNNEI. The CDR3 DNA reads TGTGCCAGCAGTGATATGCGGGGGCTAAATCAGCCCCAGCATTTT. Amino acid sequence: CASSDMRGLNQPQHF.

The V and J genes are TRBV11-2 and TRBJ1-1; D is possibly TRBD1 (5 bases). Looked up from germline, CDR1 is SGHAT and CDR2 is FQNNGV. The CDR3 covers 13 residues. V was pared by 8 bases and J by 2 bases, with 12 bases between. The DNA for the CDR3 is TGTGCCAGCGGGGCCGACGCCAACACTGAAGCTTTCTTT. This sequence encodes CASGADANTEAFF. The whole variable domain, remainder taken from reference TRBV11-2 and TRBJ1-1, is EAGVAQSPRYKIIEKRQSVAFWCNPISGHATLYWYQQILGQGPKLLIQFQNNGVVDDSQLPKDRFSAERLKGVDSTLKIQPAKLEDSAVYLCASGADANTEAFFGQGTRLTVV.

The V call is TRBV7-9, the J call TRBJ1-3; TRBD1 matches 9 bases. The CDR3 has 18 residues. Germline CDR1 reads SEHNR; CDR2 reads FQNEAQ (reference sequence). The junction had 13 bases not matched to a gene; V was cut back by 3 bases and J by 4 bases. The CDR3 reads CASSLGQGSWRRGNTIYF. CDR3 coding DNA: TGTGCCAGCAGCTTGGGACAGGGTTCATGGAGGAGGGGAAACACCATATATTTT.

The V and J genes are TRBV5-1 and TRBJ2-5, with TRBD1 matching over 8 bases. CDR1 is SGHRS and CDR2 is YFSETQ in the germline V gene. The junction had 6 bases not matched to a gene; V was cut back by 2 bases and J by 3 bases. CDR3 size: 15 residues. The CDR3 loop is CASSFSTGEEETQYF. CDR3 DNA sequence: TGCGCCAGCAGCTTTTCGACAGGGGAGGAAGAGACCCAGTACTTC.

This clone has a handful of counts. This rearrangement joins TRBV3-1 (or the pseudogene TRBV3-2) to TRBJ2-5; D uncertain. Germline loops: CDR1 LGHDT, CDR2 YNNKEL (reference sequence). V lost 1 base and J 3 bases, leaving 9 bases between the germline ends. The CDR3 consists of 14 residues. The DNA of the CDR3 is TGTGCCAGCAGCCAAGGGACCTACGAAGAGACCCAGTACTTC. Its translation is CASSQGTYEETQYF.

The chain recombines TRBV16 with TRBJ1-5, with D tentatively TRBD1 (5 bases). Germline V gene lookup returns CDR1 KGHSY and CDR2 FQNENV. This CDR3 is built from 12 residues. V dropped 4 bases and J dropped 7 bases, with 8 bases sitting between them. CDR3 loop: CASSRRGQPQHF. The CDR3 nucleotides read TGTGCCAGCAGCCGGAGGGGACAGCCCCAGCATTTT.

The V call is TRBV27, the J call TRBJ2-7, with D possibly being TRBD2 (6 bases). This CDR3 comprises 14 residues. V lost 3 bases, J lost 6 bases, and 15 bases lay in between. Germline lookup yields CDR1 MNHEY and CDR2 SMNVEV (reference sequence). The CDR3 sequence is CASSFVGGRSEQYF. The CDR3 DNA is TGTGCCAGCAGTTTTGTTGGAGGGCGTTCCGAGCAGTACTTC.

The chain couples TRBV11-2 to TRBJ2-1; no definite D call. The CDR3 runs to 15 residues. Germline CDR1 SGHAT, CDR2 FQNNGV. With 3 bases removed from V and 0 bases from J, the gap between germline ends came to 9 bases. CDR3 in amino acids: CASSLNVNSYNEQFF. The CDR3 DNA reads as TGTGCCAGCAGCTTGAATGTAAACTCCTACAATGAGCAGTTCTTC. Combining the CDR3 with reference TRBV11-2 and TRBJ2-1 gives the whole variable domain EAGVAQSPRYKIIEKRQSVAFWCNPISGHATLYWYQQILGQGPKLLIQFQNNGVVDDSQLPKDRFSAERLKGVDSTLKIQPAKLEDSAVYLCASSLNVNSYNEQFFGPGTRLTVL.

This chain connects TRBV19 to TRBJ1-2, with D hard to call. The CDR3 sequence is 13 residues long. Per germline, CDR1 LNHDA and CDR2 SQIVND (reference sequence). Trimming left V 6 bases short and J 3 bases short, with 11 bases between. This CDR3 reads CASSELLYYGYTF. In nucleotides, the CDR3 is TGTGCCAGTAGCGAGTTGCTGTACTATGGCTACACCTTC.

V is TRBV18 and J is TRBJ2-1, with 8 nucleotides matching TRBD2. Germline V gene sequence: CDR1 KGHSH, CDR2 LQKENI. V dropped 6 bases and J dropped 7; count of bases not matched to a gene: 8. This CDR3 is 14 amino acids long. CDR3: CASSPAGVMNEQFF. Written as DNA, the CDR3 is TGTGCCAGCTCCCCAGCGGGGGTAATGAATGAGCAGTTCTTC.

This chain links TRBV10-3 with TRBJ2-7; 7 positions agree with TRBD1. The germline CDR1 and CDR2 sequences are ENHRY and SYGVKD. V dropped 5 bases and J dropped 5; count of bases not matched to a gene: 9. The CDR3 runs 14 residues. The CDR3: CAISPQGVGDEQYF. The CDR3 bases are TGTGCCATCAGTCCGCAGGGGGTGGGAGACGAGCAGTACTTC.

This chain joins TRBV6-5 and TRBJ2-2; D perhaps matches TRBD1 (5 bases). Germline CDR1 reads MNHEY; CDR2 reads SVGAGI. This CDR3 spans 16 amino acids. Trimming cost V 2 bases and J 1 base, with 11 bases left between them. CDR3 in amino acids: CASSYQGRGNTGELFF. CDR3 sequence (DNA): TGTGCCAGCAGTTACCAGGGTCGCGGGAACACCGGGGAGCTGTTTTTT.

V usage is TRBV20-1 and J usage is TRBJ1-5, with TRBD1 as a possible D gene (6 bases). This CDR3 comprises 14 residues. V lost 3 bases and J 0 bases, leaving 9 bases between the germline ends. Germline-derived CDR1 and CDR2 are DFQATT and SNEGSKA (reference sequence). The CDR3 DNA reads TGCAGTGCTAGTTGGGGGGCTAGCAATCAGCCCCAGCATTTT. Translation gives CSASWGASNQPQHF.

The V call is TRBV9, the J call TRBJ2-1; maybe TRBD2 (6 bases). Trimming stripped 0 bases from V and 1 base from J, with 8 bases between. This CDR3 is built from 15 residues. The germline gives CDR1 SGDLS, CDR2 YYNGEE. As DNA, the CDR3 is TGTGCCAGCAGCGTAGTAGCGGCATCCTACAATGAGCAGTTCTTC. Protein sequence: CASSVVAASYNEQFF. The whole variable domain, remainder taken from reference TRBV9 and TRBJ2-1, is DSGVTQTPKHLITATGQRVTLRCSPRSGDLSVYWYQQSLDQGLQFLIQYYNGEERAKGNILERFSAQQFPDLHSELNLSSLELGDSALYFCASSVVAASYNEQFFGPGTRLTVL.

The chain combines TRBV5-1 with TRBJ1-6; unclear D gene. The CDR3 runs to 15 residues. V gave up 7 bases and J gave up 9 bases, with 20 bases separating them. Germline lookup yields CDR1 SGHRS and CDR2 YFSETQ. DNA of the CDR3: TGCGCCAGCCGCCCCCAGGTGGACTCCCTTTCACCCCTCCACTTT. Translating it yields CASRPQVDSLSPLHF.

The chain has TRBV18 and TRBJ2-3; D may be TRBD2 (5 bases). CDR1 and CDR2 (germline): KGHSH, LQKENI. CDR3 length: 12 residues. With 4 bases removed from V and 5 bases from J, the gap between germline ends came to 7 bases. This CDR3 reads CASSQREDTQYF. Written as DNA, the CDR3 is TGTGCCAGCTCACAGAGGGAAGATACGCAGTATTTT.

The CDR3 region is CASSPGQGSYNEQFF. CDR3 coding DNA: TGTGCCAGCAGCCCAGGACAGGGCTCCTACAATGAGCAGTTCTTC. This chain connects TRBV5-4 to TRBJ2-1; 8 bases match TRBD1. The CDR3 loop spans 15 amino acids. J gave up 0 bases and V 4 bases, and 3 bases lay outside the gene matches. Germline values: CDR1 SGHNT, CDR2 YYREEE (reference sequence).

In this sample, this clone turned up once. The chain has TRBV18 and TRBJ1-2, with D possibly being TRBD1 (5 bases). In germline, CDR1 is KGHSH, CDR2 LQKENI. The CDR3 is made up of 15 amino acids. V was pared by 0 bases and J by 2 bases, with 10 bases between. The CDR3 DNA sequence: TGTGCCAGCTCACCACCCGGGACTGGGAACTATGGCTACACCTTC. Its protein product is CASSPPGTGNYGYTF.

The CDR3, as DNA: TGTGCCTGGAGCACCAGGGGGTTTATTAGCAATCAGCCCCAGCATTTT. Translated: CAWSTRGFISNQPQHF. The chain has TRBV30 and TRBJ1-5; the match to TRBD1 covers 7 bases. The CDR3 extends over 16 amino acids. CDR1 and CDR2 (germline): GTSNPN, SVGIG (reference sequence). Germline trimming cut 3 bases from V and 0 bases from J; bases unmatched to any gene: 8.

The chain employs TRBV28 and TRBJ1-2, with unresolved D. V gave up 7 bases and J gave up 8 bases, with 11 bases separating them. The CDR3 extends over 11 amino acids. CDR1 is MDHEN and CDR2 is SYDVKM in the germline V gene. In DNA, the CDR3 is TGTGCCAGCACCCCGGACGTGGGCTACACCTTC. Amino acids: CASTPDVGYTF.

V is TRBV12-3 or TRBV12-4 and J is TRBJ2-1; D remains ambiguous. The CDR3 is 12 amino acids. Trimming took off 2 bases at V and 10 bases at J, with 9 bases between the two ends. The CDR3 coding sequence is TGTGCCAGCAGTTTATCTGGGGTCGAGCAGTTCTTC. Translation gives CASSLSGVEQFF.